The source of this T cell receptor (beta chain) is a study of Ad26.COV2.S vaccination and SARS-CoV-2 variants. Study-wide context: Intramuscularly, Ad26.COV2.S was given either once or twice, 56 days apart.

Assay used: immunoSEQ multiplex PCR; TCRdb lists only in-frame clones, some missing. The data hold some 480,000 clones, with around 85% observed a single time. A note on this clone: The antigen remains undetermined.

The study, taken as a whole, reports: Recipients given vaccine exceeded placebo recipients in spike-specific TCR breadth. Using TCR breadth and depth analyses may have led to underestimated total T cell responses. Responses of spike-specific T cells (both CD8+ and CD4+) reportedly showed substantial breadth after vaccination.

This CDR3 is 18 amino acids long. Trimming removed 4 bases from V and 0 bases from J; junction bases left unmatched: 11. Germline V gene lookup returns CDR1 SEHNR and CDR2 FQNEAQ (reference sequence). The treatment here: approximately 18 received Ad26.COV2.S at low or high dose, single or two shots; five or six received placebo; per-sample allocation not given. Sampling was done on day 63 after the first vaccine or placebo injection. The chain employs TRBV7-9 and TRBJ1-4; 7 nucleotides agree with TRBD1. The sequences come from peripheral blood, collected in a trial of Ad26.COV2.S vaccine versus placebo. The source of this sequence is a person aged 18-65 years who received the Ad26.COV2.S COVID-19 vaccine or a placebo. The CDR3 DNA follows: TGTGCCAGCAGCTATTTCCAAGGGGGCATAACAACTAATGAAAAACTGTTTTTT. Translating it yields CASSYFQGGITTNEKLFF.